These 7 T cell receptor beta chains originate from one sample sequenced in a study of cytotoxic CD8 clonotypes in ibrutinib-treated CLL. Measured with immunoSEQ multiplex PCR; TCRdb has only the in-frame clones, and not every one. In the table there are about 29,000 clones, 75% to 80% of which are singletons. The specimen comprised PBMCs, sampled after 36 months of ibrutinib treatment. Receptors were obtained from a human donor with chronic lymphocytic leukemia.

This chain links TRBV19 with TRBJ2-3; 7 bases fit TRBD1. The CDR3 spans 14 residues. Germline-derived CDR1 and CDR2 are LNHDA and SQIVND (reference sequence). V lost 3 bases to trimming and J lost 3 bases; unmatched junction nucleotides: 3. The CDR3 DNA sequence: TGTGCCAGTAGTATCGGGACAGCTACAGATACGCAGTATTTT. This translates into CASSIGTATDTQYF. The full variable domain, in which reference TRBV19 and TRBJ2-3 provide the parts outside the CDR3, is DGGITQSPKYLFRKEGQNVTLSCEQNLNHDAMYWYRQDPGQGLRLIYYSQIVNDFQKGDIAEGYSVSREKKESFPLTVTSAQKNPTAFYLCASSIGTATDTQYFGPGTRLTVL.

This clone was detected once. The CDR3 DNA is TGTGCCAGTGTTACAGGGGTTGGTCAGCCCCAGCATTTT. This gives the protein CASVTGVGQPQHF. This chain connects TRBV19 to TRBJ1-5, with TRBD1 matching over 7 bases. Germline V CDR1 and CDR2: LNHDA, SQIVND (reference sequence). The CDR3 is made up of 13 amino acids. V shed 8 bases, J shed 6 bases, and the junction held 7 bases outside the gene matches.

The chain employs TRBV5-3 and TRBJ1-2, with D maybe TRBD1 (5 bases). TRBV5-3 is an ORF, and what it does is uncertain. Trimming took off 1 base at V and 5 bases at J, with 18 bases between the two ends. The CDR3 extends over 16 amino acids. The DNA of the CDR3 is TGTGCCAGAAGCTTGCGTCAGGGAGGGGCGCGGTATGGCTACACCTTC. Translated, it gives CARSLRQGGARYGYTF.

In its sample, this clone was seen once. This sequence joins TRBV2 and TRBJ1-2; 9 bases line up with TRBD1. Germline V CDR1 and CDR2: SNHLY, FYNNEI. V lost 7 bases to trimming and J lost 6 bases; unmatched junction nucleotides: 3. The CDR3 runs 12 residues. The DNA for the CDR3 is TGTGCCAGCATTAGGGACAGGGATGGCTACACCTTC. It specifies CASIRDRDGYTF.

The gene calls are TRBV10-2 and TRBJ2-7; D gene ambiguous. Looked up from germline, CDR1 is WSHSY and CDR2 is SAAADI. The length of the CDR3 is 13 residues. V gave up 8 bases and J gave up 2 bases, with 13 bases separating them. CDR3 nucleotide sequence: TGCGCCAGCGGAGAAGCCGGTCCCTACGAGCAGTACTTC. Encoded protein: CASGEAGPYEQYF.

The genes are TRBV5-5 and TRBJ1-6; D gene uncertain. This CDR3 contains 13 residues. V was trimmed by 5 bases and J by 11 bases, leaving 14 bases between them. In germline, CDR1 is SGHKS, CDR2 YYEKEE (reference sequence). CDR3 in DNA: TGTGCCAGCAGACCTGGAACGATAACACCCCTCCACTTT. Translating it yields CASRPGTITPLHF. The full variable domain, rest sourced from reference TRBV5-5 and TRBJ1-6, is DAGVTQSPTHLIKTRGQQVTLRCSPISGHKSVSWYQQVLGQGPQFIFQYYEKEERGRGNFPDRFSARQFPNYSSELNVNALLLGDSALYLCASRPGTITPLHFGNGTRLTVT.

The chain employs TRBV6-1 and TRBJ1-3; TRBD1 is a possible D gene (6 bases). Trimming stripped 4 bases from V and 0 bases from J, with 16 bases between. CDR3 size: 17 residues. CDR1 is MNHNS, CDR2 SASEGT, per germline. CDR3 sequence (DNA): TGTGCCAGCAGTGGGGGGAAGGGGGGTTACTCTGGAAACACCATATATTTT. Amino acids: CASSGGKGGYSGNTIYF.